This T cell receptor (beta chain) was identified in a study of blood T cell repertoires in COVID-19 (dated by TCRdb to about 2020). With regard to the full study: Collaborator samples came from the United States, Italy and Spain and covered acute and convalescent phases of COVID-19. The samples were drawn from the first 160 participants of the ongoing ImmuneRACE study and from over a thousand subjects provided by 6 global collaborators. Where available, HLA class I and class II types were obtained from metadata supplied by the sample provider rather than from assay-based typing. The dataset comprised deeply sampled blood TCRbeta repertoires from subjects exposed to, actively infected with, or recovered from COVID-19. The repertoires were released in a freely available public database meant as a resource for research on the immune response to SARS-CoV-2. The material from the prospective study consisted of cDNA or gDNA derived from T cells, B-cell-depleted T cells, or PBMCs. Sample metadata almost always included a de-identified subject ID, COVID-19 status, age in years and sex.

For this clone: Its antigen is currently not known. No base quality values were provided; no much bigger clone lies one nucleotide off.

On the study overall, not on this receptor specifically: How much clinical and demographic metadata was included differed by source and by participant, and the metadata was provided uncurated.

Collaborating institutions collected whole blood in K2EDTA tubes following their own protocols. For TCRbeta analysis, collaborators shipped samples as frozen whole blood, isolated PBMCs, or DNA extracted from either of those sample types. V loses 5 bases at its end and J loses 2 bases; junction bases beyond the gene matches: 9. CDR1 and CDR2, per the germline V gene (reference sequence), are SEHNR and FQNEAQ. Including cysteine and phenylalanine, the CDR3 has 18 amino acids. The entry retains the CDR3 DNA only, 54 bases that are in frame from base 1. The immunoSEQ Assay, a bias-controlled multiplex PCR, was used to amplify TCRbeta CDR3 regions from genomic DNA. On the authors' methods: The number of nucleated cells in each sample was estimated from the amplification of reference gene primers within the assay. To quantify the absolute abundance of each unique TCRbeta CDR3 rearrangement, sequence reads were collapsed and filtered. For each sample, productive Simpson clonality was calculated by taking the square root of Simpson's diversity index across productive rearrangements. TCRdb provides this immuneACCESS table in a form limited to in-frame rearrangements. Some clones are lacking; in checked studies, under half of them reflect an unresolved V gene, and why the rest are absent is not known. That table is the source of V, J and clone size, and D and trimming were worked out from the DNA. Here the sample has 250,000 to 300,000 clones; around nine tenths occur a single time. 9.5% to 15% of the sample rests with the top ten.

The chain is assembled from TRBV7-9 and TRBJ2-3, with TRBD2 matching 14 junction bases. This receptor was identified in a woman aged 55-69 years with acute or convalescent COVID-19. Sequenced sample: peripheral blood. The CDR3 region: CASSPPRLAGGDTDTQYF. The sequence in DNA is TGTGCCAGCAGCCCACCCAGACTAGCGGGAGGGGACACAGATACGCAGTATTTT.